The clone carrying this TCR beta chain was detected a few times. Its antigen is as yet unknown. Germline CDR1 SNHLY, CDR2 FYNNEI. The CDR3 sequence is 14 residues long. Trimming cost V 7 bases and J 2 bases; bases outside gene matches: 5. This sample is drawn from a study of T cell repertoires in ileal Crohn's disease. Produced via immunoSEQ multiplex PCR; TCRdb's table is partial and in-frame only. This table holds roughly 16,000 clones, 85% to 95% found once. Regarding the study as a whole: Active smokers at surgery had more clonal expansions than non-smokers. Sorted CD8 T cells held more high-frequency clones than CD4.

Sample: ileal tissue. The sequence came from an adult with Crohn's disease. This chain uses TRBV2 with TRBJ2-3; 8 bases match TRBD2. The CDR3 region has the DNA TGTGCCAGCATCGGGGGGGGTATCACAGATACGCAGTATTTT. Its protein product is CASIGGGITDTQYF.